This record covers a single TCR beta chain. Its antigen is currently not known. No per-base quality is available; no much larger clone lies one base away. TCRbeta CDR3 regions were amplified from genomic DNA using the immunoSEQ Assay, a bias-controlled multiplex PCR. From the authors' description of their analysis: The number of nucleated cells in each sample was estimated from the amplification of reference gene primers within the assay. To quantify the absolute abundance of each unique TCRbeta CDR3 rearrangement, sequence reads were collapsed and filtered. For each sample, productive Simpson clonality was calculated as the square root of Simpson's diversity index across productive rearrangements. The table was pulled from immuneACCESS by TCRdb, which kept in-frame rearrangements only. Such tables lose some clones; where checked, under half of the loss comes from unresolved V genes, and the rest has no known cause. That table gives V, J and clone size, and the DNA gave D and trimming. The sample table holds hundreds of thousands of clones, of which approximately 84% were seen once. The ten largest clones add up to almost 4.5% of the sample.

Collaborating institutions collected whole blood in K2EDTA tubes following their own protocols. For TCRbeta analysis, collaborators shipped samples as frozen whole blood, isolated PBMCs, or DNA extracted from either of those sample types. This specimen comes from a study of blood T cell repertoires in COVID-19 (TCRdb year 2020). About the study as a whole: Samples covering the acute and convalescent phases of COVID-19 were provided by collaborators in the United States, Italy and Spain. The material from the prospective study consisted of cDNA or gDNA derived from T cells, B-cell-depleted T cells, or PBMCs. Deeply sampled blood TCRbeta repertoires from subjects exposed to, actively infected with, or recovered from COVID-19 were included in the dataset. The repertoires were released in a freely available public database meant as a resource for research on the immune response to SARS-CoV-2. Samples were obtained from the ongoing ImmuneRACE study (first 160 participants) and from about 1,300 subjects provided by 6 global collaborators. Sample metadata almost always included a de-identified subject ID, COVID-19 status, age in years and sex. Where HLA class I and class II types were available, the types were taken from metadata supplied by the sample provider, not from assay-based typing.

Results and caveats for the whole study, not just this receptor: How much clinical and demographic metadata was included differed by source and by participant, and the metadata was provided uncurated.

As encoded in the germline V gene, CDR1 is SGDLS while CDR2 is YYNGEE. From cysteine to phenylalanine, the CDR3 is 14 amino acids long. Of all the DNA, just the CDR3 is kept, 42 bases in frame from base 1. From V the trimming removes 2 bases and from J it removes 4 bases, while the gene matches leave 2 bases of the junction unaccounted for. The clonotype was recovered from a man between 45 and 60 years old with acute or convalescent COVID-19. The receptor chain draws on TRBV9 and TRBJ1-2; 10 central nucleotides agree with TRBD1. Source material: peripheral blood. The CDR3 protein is CASSVRTGGYGYTF. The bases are TGTGCCAGCAGCGTGCGGACAGGGGGCTATGGCTACACCTTC.